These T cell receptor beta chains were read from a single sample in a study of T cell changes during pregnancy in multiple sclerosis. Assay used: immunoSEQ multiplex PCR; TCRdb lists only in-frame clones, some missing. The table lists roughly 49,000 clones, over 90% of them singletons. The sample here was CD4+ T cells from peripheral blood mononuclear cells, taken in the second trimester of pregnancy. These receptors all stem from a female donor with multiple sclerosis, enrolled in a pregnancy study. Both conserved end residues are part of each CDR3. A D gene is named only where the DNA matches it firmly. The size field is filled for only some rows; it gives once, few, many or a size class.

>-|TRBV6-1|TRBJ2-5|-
CASSAGLATQYF
TGTGCCAGCAGTGCCGGTCTCGCGACCCAGTACTTC
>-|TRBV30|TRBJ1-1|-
CAWTAGKGGTEAFF
TGTGCCTGGACGGCAGGGAAAGGCGGAACTGAAGCTTTCTTT
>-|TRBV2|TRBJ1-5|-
CASSGYRGLGNQPQHF
TGTGCCAGCAGTGGGTATCGCGGCTTGGGCAATCAGCCCCAGCATTTT
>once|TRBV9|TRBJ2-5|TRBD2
CASSTGTSGGALETQYF
TGTGCCAGCAGCACAGGGACTAGCGGGGGGGCCCTAGAGACCCAGTACTTC
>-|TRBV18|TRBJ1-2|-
CASSPRSNRADDYGYTF
TGTGCCAGCTCACCTAGATCCAACAGGGCTGATGACTATGGCTACACCTTC
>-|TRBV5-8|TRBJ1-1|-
CASRLNPGVNTEAFF
TGTGCCAGCAGACTAAACCCAGGGGTGAACACTGAAGCTTTCTTT
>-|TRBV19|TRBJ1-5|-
CASSTRERQPQHF
TGTGCCAGTAGTACTAGGGAGCGGCAGCCCCAGCATTTT
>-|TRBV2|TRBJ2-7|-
CASSKAGDSYEQYF
TGTGCCAGCAGTAAGGCAGGCGACTCCTACGAGCAGTACTTC
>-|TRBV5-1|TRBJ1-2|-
CASSLVPETNYGYTF
TGCGCCAGCAGCTTGGTTCCGGAGACTAACTATGGCTACACCTTC
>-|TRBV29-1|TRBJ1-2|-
CSVEGGAYGYTF
TGCAGCGTTGAGGGGGGAGCCTATGGCTACACCTTC
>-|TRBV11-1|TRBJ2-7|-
CASSLNRDEQYF
TGTGCCAGCAGCTTAAACCGAGACGAGCAGTACTTC
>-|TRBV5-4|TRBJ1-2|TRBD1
CASSTTGGDGYTF
TGTGCCAGCAGCACTACAGGGGGCGATGGCTACACCTTC
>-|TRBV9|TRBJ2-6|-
CASSVASSSGANVLTF
TGTGCCAGCAGCGTAGCGAGTAGCTCTGGGGCCAACGTCCTGACTTTC
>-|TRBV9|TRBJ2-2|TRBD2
CASSLSGGAFGELFF
TGTGCCAGCAGCCTAAGCGGGGGGGCCTTCGGGGAGCTGTTTTTT
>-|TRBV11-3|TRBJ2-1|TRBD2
CASSLGASGGYNEQFF
TGTGCCAGCAGCTTAGGCGCTAGCGGGGGTTACAATGAGCAGTTCTTC
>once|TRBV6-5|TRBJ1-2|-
CASRTLQGNGGYTF
TGTGCCAGCAGGACCTTACAGGGAAACGGTGGCTACACCTTC
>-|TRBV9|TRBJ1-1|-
CASSIEGTEAFF
TGTGCCAGCAGCATAGAGGGGACTGAAGCTTTCTTT
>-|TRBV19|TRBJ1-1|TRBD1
CASSIQGAMNTEAFF
TGTGCCAGTAGTATACAGGGGGCAATGAACACTGAAGCTTTCTTT
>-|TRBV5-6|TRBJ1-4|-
CASSLETGPTTNEKLFF
TGTGCCAGCAGCTTGGAGACAGGACCTACAACTAATGAAAAACTGTTTTTT
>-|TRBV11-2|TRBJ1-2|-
CVSSFGRGRDNYGYTF
TGTGTCAGCAGTTTTGGGAGGGGTCGGGATAACTATGGCTACACCTTC
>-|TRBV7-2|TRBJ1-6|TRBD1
CASNLGDRINSPLHF
TGTGCCAGCAACTTAGGGGACAGAATTAATTCACCCCTCCACTTT
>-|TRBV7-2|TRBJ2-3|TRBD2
CASSFGGTSTDTQYF
TGTGCCAGCAGCTTCGGGGGGACTAGCACAGATACGCAGTATTTT
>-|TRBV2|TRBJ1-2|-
CASSNGPDGYTF
TGTGCCAGCAGTAATGGGCCTGACGGCTACACCTTC
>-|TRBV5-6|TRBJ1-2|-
CASSLRGYYGYTF
TGTGCCAGCAGCTTACGGGGGTACTATGGCTACACCTTC
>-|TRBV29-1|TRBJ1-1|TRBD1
CSVDLWGQNMNTEAFF
TGCAGCGTTGACCTTTGGGGACAGAACATGAACACTGAAGCTTTCTTT
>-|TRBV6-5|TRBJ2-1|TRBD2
CASNDLAGGPYEQFF
TGTGCCAGCAACGATCTAGCGGGGGGGCCTTATGAGCAGTTCTTC
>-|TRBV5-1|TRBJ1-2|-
CASSLESPNYGYTF
TGCGCCAGCAGCTTGGAGAGTCCCAACTATGGCTACACCTTC
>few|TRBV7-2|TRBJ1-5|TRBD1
CASSRGQGSSQPQHF
TGTGCCAGCAGCCGGGGACAGGGGAGTTCCCAGCCCCAGCATTTT
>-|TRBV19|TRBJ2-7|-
CASSGTLGAISYEQYF
TGTGCCAGTAGTGGAACTTTGGGGGCGATCTCCTACGAGCAGTACTTC
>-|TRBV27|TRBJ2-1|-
CASIPFGGATQNEQFF
TGTGCCAGCATCCCCTTTGGAGGGGCGACGCAGAATGAGCAGTTCTTC
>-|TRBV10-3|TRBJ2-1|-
CAISPTTIDNEQFF
TGTGCCATCAGCCCTACTACGATCGACAATGAGCAGTTCTTC
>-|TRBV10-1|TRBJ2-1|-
CASSEGVVHGEQFF
TGCGCCAGCAGTGAGGGTGTAGTCCACGGTGAGCAGTTCTTC
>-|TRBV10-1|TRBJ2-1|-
CASSEVQGSSYNEQFF
TGCGCCAGCAGTGAGGTACAGGGTAGCTCCTACAATGAGCAGTTCTTC
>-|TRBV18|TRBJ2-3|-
CASSPGAAGDGTTDTQYF
TGTGCCAGCTCACCTGGGGCAGCTGGAGACGGCACCACAGATACGCAGTATTTT
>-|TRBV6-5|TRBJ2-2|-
CASSYSGVGFGGELFF
TGTGCCAGCAGTTACTCGGGAGTTGGGTTCGGGGGGGAGCTGTTTTTT
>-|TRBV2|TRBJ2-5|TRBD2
CASRGGLAVQETQYF
TGTGCCAGCAGGGGGGGACTAGCGGTCCAAGAGACCCAGTACTTC
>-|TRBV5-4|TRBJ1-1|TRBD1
CASRRDRDLFEAFF
TGTGCCAGCAGACGGGACAGGGATCTCTTTGAAGCTTTCTTT
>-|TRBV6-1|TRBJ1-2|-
CATREPGSNYGYTF
TGTGCCACCCGGGAACCGGGTAGTAACTATGGCTACACCTTC
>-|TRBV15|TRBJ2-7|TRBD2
CATSRDRSGGAGEQYF
TGTGCCACCAGCAGAGATAGAAGCGGGGGGGCCGGCGAGCAGTACTTC
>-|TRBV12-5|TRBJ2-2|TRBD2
CASGFSGSDSGELFF
TGTGCTAGTGGTTTTAGCGGGAGTGACTCCGGGGAGCTGTTTTTT
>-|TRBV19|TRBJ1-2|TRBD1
CASSPAGTGYYGYTF
TGTGCCAGTAGTCCAGCCGGGACAGGATACTATGGCTACACCTTC
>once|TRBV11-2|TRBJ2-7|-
CASSSIMREQYF
TGTGCCAGCAGCTCTATAATGAGAGAGCAGTACTTC
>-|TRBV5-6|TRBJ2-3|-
CASSFLTDTQYF
TGTGCCAGCAGCTTTCTCACAGATACGCAGTATTTT
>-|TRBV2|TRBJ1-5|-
CASSEGGKQPQHF
TGTGCCAGCAGTGAGGGGGGGAAGCAGCCCCAGCATTTT
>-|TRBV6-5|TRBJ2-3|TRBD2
CASSSYSGGITDTQYF
TGTGCCAGCAGTTCCTATAGCGGGGGGATCACAGATACGCAGTATTTT
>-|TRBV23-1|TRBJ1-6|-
CASSDRLTINSPLHF
TGCGCCAGCAGCGACAGGCTGACAATTAATTCACCCCTCCACTTT
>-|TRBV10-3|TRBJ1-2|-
CAIRKGDTGANYGYTF
TGTGCCATCCGAAAGGGGGACACTGGGGCTAACTATGGCTACACCTTC
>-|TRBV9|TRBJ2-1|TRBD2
CASSVIGTSLNEQFF
TGTGCCAGCAGCGTCATCGGGACTAGCCTTAATGAGCAGTTCTTC
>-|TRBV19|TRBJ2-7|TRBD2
CASSIGTSGVLTYEQYF
TGTGCCAGTAGTATCGGGACTAGCGGGGTATTAACCTACGAGCAGTACTTC
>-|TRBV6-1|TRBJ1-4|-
CASSDNREGKLFF
TGTGCCAGCAGTGATAACAGGGAGGGAAAACTGTTTTTT
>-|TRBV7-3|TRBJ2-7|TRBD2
CASSPTSGGLIEQYF
TGTGCCAGCAGCCCAACTAGCGGGGGTCTCATCGAGCAGTACTTC
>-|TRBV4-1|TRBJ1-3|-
CASSQVDPMGGGNTIYF
TGCGCCAGCAGCCAAGTTGACCCGATGGGGGGAGGAAACACCATATATTTT
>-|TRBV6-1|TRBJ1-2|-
CASSSRQNYGYTF
TGTGCCAGCAGTAGTCGCCAGAACTATGGCTACACCTTC
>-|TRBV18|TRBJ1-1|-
CASSSSPDTEAFF
TGTGCCAGCTCATCCTCTCCAGACACTGAAGCTTTCTTT
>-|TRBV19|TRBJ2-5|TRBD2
CASSILAGGQETQYF
TGTGCCAGTAGTATCCTAGCGGGGGGGCAAGAGACCCAGTACTTC